The 30 T cell receptor beta chains reported below all come from one sample, sequenced in a study of blood T cells in healthy people across ages. Combining a sample-barcoded 5' primer with a J-beta primer mix, a second PCR ran for roughly 6 to 12 cycles. One entry per CDR3 protein results from TCRdb running MiXCR on the 5' RACE reads. The profile shows about 640,000 distinct CDR3 sequences, 45% to 65% of them singletons. Input material: blood. These receptors were collected from a man aged 60 to 69 in good health.

The chain links TRBV7-9 to TRBJ1-1; D is perhaps TRBD1 (5 bases). CDR1 is SEHNR and CDR2 is FQNEAQ in the germline V gene (reference sequence). Trimming pared 3 bases from V and 10 bases from J, leaving 18 bases between. The CDR3 spans 14 residues. CDR3 sequence reads: CASSFRQQSSGAFF. The CDR3 bases are TGTGCCAGCAGCTTCCGACAGCAAAGCTCTGGAGCTTTCTTT.

The chain joins TRBV5-1 to TRBJ2-3; no clear D gene. CDR1 is SGHRS and CDR2 is YFSETQ in the germline V gene. The CDR3 sequence is 14 residues long. V lost 1 base, J lost 3 bases, and 9 bases lay in between. This CDR3 reads CASSLSLATDTQYF. The CDR3 nucleotides read TGCGCCAGCAGCTTGAGTCTGGCGACAGATACGCAGTATTTT.

The rearrangement links TRBV3-1 to TRBJ2-6; D ambiguous. Per germline, CDR1 LGHDT and CDR2 YNNKEL (reference sequence). Trimming left V 3 bases short and J 0 bases short, with 6 bases between. This CDR3 is built from 15 residues. The CDR3 loop is CASSQGRSGANVLTF. CDR3 nucleotide sequence: TGTGCCAGCAGCCAGGGTCGCTCTGGGGCCAACGTCCTGACTTTC.

V usage is TRBV5-1 and J usage is TRBJ1-2; 10 bases line up with TRBD1. The CDR3 contains 14 residues. Per germline, CDR1 SGHRS and CDR2 YFSETQ. The ends lost 4 bases at V and 6 bases at J; junction bases unmatched: 6. CDR3 nucleotide sequence: TGCGCCAGCAGCAGTACCGGGACAGGGGATGGCTACACCTTC. It specifies CASSSTGTGDGYTF.

The chain carries TRBV7-2 and TRBJ1-4; perhaps TRBD1 as D (6 bases). V lost 5 bases, J lost 5 bases, and 15 bases lay in between. The CDR3 spans 15 residues. Germline V gives CDR1 SGHTA, CDR2 FQGNSA. The CDR3 bases are TGTGCCAGCAGCCTTAGGCCGGGGGCGAATGAAAAACTGTTTTTT. Translating it yields CASSLRPGANEKLFF.

The gene calls are TRBV6-1 and TRBJ2-7, with D tentatively TRBD1 (6 bases). Per the germline V gene, CDR1 is MNHNS and CDR2 is SASEGT. This CDR3 region has 15 residues. The V and J ends lost 3 bases and 0 bases respectively, with 12 bases between them. The CDR3 coding sequence is TGTGCCAGCAGTGATGGCAGGGGCAGCTCCTACGAGCAGTACTTC. The encoded protein is CASSDGRGSSYEQYF.

This clonotype occurred many times. The chain joins TRBV28 to TRBJ1-6, with 8 positions matching TRBD1. V lost 7 bases, J lost 9 bases, and 11 bases stayed unmatched. The germline V gene has CDR1 MDHEN and CDR2 SYDVKM. The CDR3 runs to 15 residues. CDR3: CASITLDRASSPLHF. The CDR3 DNA is TGTGCCAGCATTACCCTGGACAGGGCGAGTTCACCCCTCCACTTT.

In this sample, this clonotype turned up a few times. This chain uses TRBV7-9 with TRBJ1-2, with D unclear. The CDR3 has 14 residues. Trimming cost V 4 bases and J 2 bases, with 11 bases left between them. In germline, CDR1 is SEHNR, CDR2 FQNEAQ (reference sequence). The CDR3 loop reads CASSSFGSNYGYTF. The DNA for the CDR3 is TGTGCCAGCAGCTCATTCGGGAGCAACTATGGCTACACCTTC.

The CDR3 region is CASSRERGMETQYF. The CDR3, as DNA: TGTGCCAGCAGTAGGGAGCGGGGAATGGAGACCCAGTACTTC. The chain joins TRBV25-1 to TRBJ2-5; 7 nucleotides match TRBD2. CDR1 is MGHDK and CDR2 is SYGVNS in the germline V gene. V gave up 5 bases and J gave up 5 bases; unmatched junction bases: 8. CDR3 length: 14 residues.

A remark on this clonotype: At one end the junction does not follow the germline gene, possibly because of a read error. The chain employs TRBV28 and TRBJ1-6, with 11 nucleotides matching TRBD1. Germline V lookup: CDR1 MDHEN, CDR2 SYDVKM. This CDR3 spans 18 amino acids. The CDR3 loop reads CASSVRDRGSSYNSPLHF. The CDR3 region has the DNA TGCGCCAGCAGCGTCCGGGACAGGGGGAGCTCCTATAATTCACCCCTCCACTTT.

In DNA, the CDR3 is TGCGCCAGCAGCCACGGGACAACTAGCACAGATACGCAGTATTTT. As protein: CASSHGTTSTDTQYF. The V gene is TRBV5-1, the J gene TRBJ2-3, with TRBD1 as a possible D gene (6 bases). V was cut by 4 bases and J by 0 bases, with 12 bases left in between. Looked up from germline, CDR1 is SGHRS and CDR2 is YFSETQ. The CDR3 extends over 15 amino acids. Combining the CDR3 with reference TRBV5-1 and TRBJ2-3 gives the whole variable domain KAGVTQTPRYLIKTRGQQVTLSCSPISGHRSVSWYQQTPGQGLQFLFEYFSETQRNKGNFPGRFSGRQFSNSRSEMNVSTLELGDSALYLCASSHGTTSTDTQYFGPGTRLTVL.

On this clonotype: The junction departs from germline at one end; a sequencing error may be responsible. This chain connects TRBV6-5 to TRBJ1-1; D is undetermined. The CDR3 consists of 13 residues. From germline, CDR1 is MNHEY and CDR2 SVGAGI. The CDR3 sequence is CASSQQKNTEPFF. In DNA form, the CDR3 reads TGTGCCAGCAGTCAACAGAAGAACACTGAACCTTTCTTT.

This clonotype has ten or more counts. The CDR3 coding sequence is TGCAGTGCTACTCAGGGACAGACAAACATTCAGTACTTC. This encodes CSATQGQTNIQYF. This sequence joins TRBV20-1 and TRBJ2-4; 7 positions agree with TRBD1. Germline assignment: CDR1 DFQATT and CDR2 SNEGSKA (reference sequence). This CDR3 has 13 amino acids. The ends lost 4 bases at V and 6 bases at J; junction bases unmatched: 6.

This clonotype was picked up a small number of times. The V gene is TRBV7-9, the J gene TRBJ2-5, with 8 nucleotides matching TRBD2. CDR3 size: 13 residues. CDR1 SEHNR and CDR2 FQNEAQ come from the germline V gene (reference sequence). V trimming: 5 bases; J trimming: 5 bases; junction bases outside the gene matches: 4. The CDR3 DNA is TGTGCCAGCAGCCAGCGGACTAGCGAGACCCAGTACTTC. This codes for CASSQRTSETQYF.

The V and J genes are TRBV5-1 and TRBJ2-6; D perhaps matches TRBD2 (6 bases). Per the germline V gene, CDR1 is SGHRS and CDR2 is YFSETQ. The CDR3 runs 15 residues. The V gene lost 0 bases and the J gene lost 11 bases, with 15 bases spanning the gap. The CDR3 bases are TGCGCCAGCAGCTTGGCCGCGGGATCCGGGGACGTCCTGACTTTC. It is translated as CASSLAAGSGDVLTF.

The rearrangement uses TRBV15 and TRBJ2-5; 12 nucleotides line up with TRBD2. The CDR3 is 15 amino acids. Germline V gene sequence: CDR1 LNHNV, CDR2 YYDKDF (reference sequence). Losses at the gene ends were 8 bases for V and 11 bases for J; bases not matched to a gene: 15. CDR3 in amino acids: CATASGRAQNNEQYF. The CDR3 DNA is TGTGCCACCGCTAGCGGGAGGGCCCAAAACAATGAGCAGTACTTC.

The rearrangement uses TRBV5-1 and TRBJ2-3, with TRBD2 identical over 8 bases. This CDR3 region has 16 residues. V dropped 1 base and J dropped 2; count of bases not matched to a gene: 6. CDR1 is SGHRS, CDR2 YFSETQ, per germline. CDR3 sequence reads: CASSLIAGGLTDTQYF. The DNA for the CDR3 is TGCGCCAGCAGCTTGATTGCGGGGGGCCTCACAGATACGCAGTATTTT.

CDR3 region: CSVGSGELFF. The CDR3, as DNA: TGCAGCGTAGGGTCCGGGGAGCTGTTTTTT. The chain uses TRBV29-1 and TRBJ2-2; D is unclear. CDR3 length equals 10 residues. Trimming shortened V by 6 bases and J by 6 bases, and 5 bases separated the two germline ends. CDR1 is SQVTM and CDR2 is ANQGSEA in the germline V gene.

This clonotype has just one count. This chain's CDR3 is CASSPVQPGTKFHEQYF. The CDR3 DNA follows: TGTGCCAGCAGTCCTGTCCAGCCCGGGACAAAATTCCACGAGCAGTACTTC. The chain recombines TRBV28 with TRBJ2-7; D is perhaps TRBD1 (6 bases). This CDR3 is built from 17 residues. The ends were cut back, 5 bases at V and 5 bases at J, with 25 bases in the middle. Germline CDR1 is MDHEN and CDR2 is SYDVKM.

V is TRBV7-2 and J is TRBJ1-5, with D possibly being TRBD1 (5 bases). Germline-derived CDR1 and CDR2 are SGHTA and FQGNSA. The ends were cut back, 7 bases at V and 0 bases at J, with 13 bases in the middle. The CDR3 is 15 residues long. CDR3 in DNA: TGTGCCAGCACTCCGGGACCTAATAGCAATCAGCCCCAGCATTTT. Amino acid sequence: CASTPGPNSNQPQHF.

The V and J genes are TRBV12-5 and TRBJ2-3; D not certain. Germline V gives CDR1 LGHNT, CDR2 FRNRAP. This CDR3 comprises 14 residues. The germline V and J ends were trimmed by 8 bases and 4 bases, with 16 bases remaining between them. This chain's CDR3 is CASSPPPLADTQYF. The CDR3 DNA sequence: TGTGCTAGTTCCCCTCCCCCCCTCGCAGATACGCAGTATTTT.

This clonotype was picked up a small number of times. V gene TRBV20-1 combines with J gene TRBJ1-2; D gene unclear. The CDR3 consists of 12 residues. V dropped 6 bases and J dropped 0 bases, with 8 bases sitting between them. Germline V gene sequence: CDR1 DFQATT, CDR2 SNEGSKA (reference sequence). CDR3 DNA sequence: TGCAGTGCCTATAGACCTAACTATGGCTACACCTTC. The encoded protein is CSAYRPNYGYTF.

J is TRBJ2-3 and V is TRBV12-3 or TRBV12-4; 12 positions match TRBD2. The V and J ends lost 6 bases and 1 base, in that order; junction bases with no gene match: 11. The CDR3 spans 18 residues. For the CDR3, the DNA is TGTGCCAGCAGCTGCAGACCGACTAGCGGGGGAGGCACAGATACGCAGTATTTT. It encodes CASSCRPTSGGGTDTQYF.

This rearrangement joins TRBV12-3 or TRBV12-4 to TRBJ2-1; D might be TRBD1 (5 bases). The CDR3 spans 15 residues. The V end lost 1 base, the J end lost 8 bases, and 15 bases lay between the germline ends. CDR3 residues: CASSLGRGAWDEQFF. The CDR3 bases are TGTGCCAGCAGTTTAGGAAGGGGCGCGTGGGATGAGCAGTTCTTC.

The chain recombines TRBV6-1 with TRBJ1-6; D not certain. CDR1 and CDR2 (germline): MNHNS, SASEGT. Deletions cut 7 bases from V and 0 bases from J, with 16 bases between. The CDR3 is 17 residues long. The chain's CDR3 is CASTKSIAGSYNSPLHF. CDR3 coding DNA: TGTGCCAGCACCAAATCAATCGCCGGCTCCTATAATTCACCCCTCCACTTT.

There are many counts of this clonotype. The rearrangement links TRBV25-1 to TRBJ2-5; D could derive from TRBD1 or TRBD2 (5 bases each). V was shortened by 1 base and J by 2 bases, with 11 bases between the two germline ends. The CDR3 loop spans 15 amino acids. Germline CDR1 and CDR2: MGHDK and SYGVNS. The CDR3 sequence is CASSESQGPQETQYF. CDR3 nucleotide sequence: TGTGCCAGCAGTGAATCCCAGGGACCTCAAGAGACCCAGTACTTC. The variable domain in full, completed from reference TRBV25-1 and TRBJ2-5, reads EADIYQTPRYLVIGTGKKITLECSQTMGHDKMYWYQQDPGMELHLIHYSYGVNSTEKGDLSSESTVSRIRTEHFPLTLESARPSHTSQYLCASSESQGPQETQYFGPGTRLLVL.

This clonotype showed up many times. One end of the junction does not line up with germline, which may come from a read error. The chain joins TRBV5-1 to TRBJ2-7; a possible D gene is TRBD2 (5 bases). The CDR3 runs to 12 residues. Germline V gene data show CDR1 as SGHRS and CDR2 as YFSETQ. Here the CDR3 DNA reads TGTGCCAGCAGTTTAGGAGGCTACGAGCAGTACTTC. Encoded protein: CASSLGGYEQYF.

The chain carries TRBV3-1 and TRBJ2-5; a weak D match, TRBD2 (7 bases). The germline V gene encodes CDR1 LGHDT and CDR2 YNNKEL (reference sequence). V was pared by 1 base and J by 4 bases, with 10 bases between. CDR3 length: 14 amino acids. In DNA form, the CDR3 reads TGTGCCAGCAGCCAAGCGGGGGGCCGAGAGACCCAGTACTTC. This translates into CASSQAGGRETQYF.

The chain carries TRBV12-3 or TRBV12-4 and TRBJ2-5; the D gene is possibly TRBD1 (5 bases). Trimming stripped 5 bases from V and 5 bases from J, with 12 bases between. CDR3 size: 13 residues. In DNA, the CDR3 is TGTGCCAGCAGTCGACCGCCAGGGGAGACCCAGTACTTC. It specifies CASSRPPGETQYF.

This clonotype came up once. The chain carries TRBV4-2 and TRBJ1-4, with a possible D match to TRBD1 (5 bases). The germline V and J ends were trimmed by 1 base and 7 bases, with 10 bases remaining between them. The CDR3 is made up of 14 amino acids. CDR1 and CDR2 (germline): LGHNA, YNFKEQ. The CDR3 loop is CASSQAGSGEKLFF. DNA for the CDR3: TGTGCCAGCAGCCAAGCAGGGAGCGGTGAAAAACTGTTTTTT.